One and the same sample provided the 20 T cell receptor beta chains below, sequenced in a study of T cell changes during pregnancy in multiple sclerosis. The table came from immunoSEQ multiplex PCR; TCRdb's copy has only in-frame clones and leaves some out. The sample records under 65,000 clones, 90% to 95% being singletons. Here the sequenced sample was CD8+ T cells from peripheral blood mononuclear cells, taken in the second trimester of pregnancy. The receptors come from a female donor with multiple sclerosis, enrolled in a pregnancy study.

The genes are TRBV29-1 and TRBJ2-7; TRBD1 agrees at 9 bases. The CDR3 loop spans 15 amino acids. Germline V gene lookup returns CDR1 SQVTM and CDR2 ANQGSEA. V dropped 6 bases and J dropped 1; count of bases not matched to a gene: 10. In DNA, the CDR3 is TGCAGCGTAGCAGGCCGGGACAGGGAATCCTACGAGCAGTACTTC. Translated, it gives CSVAGRDRESYEQYF.

The chain combines TRBV2 with TRBJ1-2, with D tentatively TRBD1 (6 bases). CDR1 and CDR2 from the germline V gene are SNHLY and FYNNEI. The CDR3 has 13 amino acids. Trimming stripped 4 bases from V and 4 bases from J, with 10 bases between. The CDR3 nucleotides read TGTGCCAGCAGTGTTGGGGGCCCCTATGGCTACACCTTC. Amino acids: CASSVGGPYGYTF.

The genes are TRBV10-2 and TRBJ2-2, with 10 bases matching TRBD2. Germline V CDR1 and CDR2: WSHSY, SAAADI. The CDR3 extends over 14 amino acids. V gave up 5 bases and J gave up 4 bases; unmatched junction bases: 1. The CDR3 DNA sequence: TGCGCCAGCAGTAGCGGGGGGGGCACCGGGGAGCTGTTTTTT. This gives the protein CASSSGGGTGELFF.

The gene calls are TRBV6-5 and TRBJ1-1; no firm D call. V lost 4 bases, J lost 10 bases, and 10 bases lay in between. Per germline, CDR1 MNHEY and CDR2 SVGAGI. CDR3 length: 11 residues. CDR3 loop: CASSSTRGAFF. Written as DNA, the CDR3 is TGTGCCAGCAGTTCTACAAGAGGAGCTTTCTTT.

This sequence joins TRBV27 and TRBJ1-1, with 7 nucleotides matching TRBD1. CDR1 is MNHEY, CDR2 SMNVEV, per germline (reference sequence). The CDR3 has 12 residues. With V trimmed by 5 bases and J by 11 bases, 8 bases remained unmatched. CDR3 sequence: CASSHPGTEAFF. The CDR3 DNA is TGTGCCAGCAGTCACCCCGGGACAGAGGCTTTCTTT.

The chain carries TRBV19 and TRBJ2-1; D is unclear. The CDR3 extends over 16 amino acids. V lost 7 bases and J 2 bases, leaving 18 bases between the germline ends. Germline V gene sequence: CDR1 LNHDA, CDR2 SQIVND (reference sequence). The CDR3 sequence: CASTESPGATYNEQFF. CDR3 DNA sequence: TGTGCCAGTACCGAAAGTCCCGGAGCGACCTACAATGAGCAGTTCTTC.

The chain joins TRBV5-4 to TRBJ2-5; 9 positions match TRBD2. This CDR3 has 14 residues. The J segment lost 5 bases and the V segment lost 0 bases, leaving 2 bases of the junction unmatched. Germline values: CDR1 SGHNT, CDR2 YYREEE (reference sequence). CDR3 protein: CASSLGSGSETQYF. DNA of the CDR3: TGTGCCAGCAGCTTGGGTAGCGGGAGTGAGACCCAGTACTTC.

This chain's CDR3 is CASSPAYEQYF. The CDR3, as DNA: TGTGCCAGCAGCCCCGCCTACGAGCAGTACTTC. The rearrangement joins TRBV2 to TRBJ2-7; D unclear. The CDR3 is 11 residues long. Looked up from germline, CDR1 is SNHLY and CDR2 is FYNNEI. The germline V and J ends were trimmed by 6 bases and 2 bases, with 5 bases remaining between them. The full variable domain, with the rest looked up from reference TRBV2 and TRBJ2-7, is EPEVTQTPSHQVTQMGQEVILRCVPISNHLYFYWYRQILGQKVEFLVSFYNNEISEKSEIFDDQFSVERPDGSNFTLKIRSTKLEDSAMYFCASSPAYEQYFGPGTRLTVT.

The chain couples TRBV5-1 to TRBJ1-6, with 7 nucleotides matching TRBD1. The CDR3 covers 15 residues. CDR1 SGHRS and CDR2 YFSETQ come from the germline V gene. V lost 5 bases, J lost 6 bases, and 8 bases stayed unmatched. The CDR3 DNA sequence: TGCGCCAGCAGGCTGGACAGGCCTCTTAATTCACCCCTCCACTTT. It specifies CASRLDRPLNSPLHF.

The chain couples TRBV20-1 to TRBJ2-7; no clear D. Trimming took 1 base from V and 3 from J, leaving 4 bases between them. The CDR3 runs to 11 residues. CDR1 and CDR2 from the germline V gene are DFQATT and SNEGSKA (reference sequence). CDR3 sequence reads: CSARVNYEQYF. The CDR3 region has the DNA TGCAGTGCTAGAGTTAACTACGAGCAGTACTTC.

The genes are TRBV11-2 and TRBJ2-7, with 7 bases matching TRBD1. CDR1 is SGHAT and CDR2 is FQNNGV in the germline V gene. The CDR3 has 14 residues. Germline trimming cut 3 bases from V and 2 bases from J; bases unmatched to any gene: 4. CDR3 loop: CASSFSQGAYEQYF. The CDR3 region has the DNA TGTGCCAGCAGCTTCTCTCAGGGGGCCTACGAGCAGTACTTC.

Written as DNA, the CDR3 is TGTGCCACCAGCAGAGATGAGGGTGTATGGGGTGAAGCTTTCTTT. This gives the protein CATSRDEGVWGEAFF. The chain is built from TRBV15 and TRBJ1-1; D is uncertain. The CDR3 contains 15 residues. V dropped 0 bases and J dropped 7 bases, with 15 bases sitting between them. Germline CDR1 is LNHNV and CDR2 is YYDKDF (reference sequence).

The chain has TRBV27 and TRBJ2-5; a weak D match, TRBD1 (6 bases). Looked up from germline, CDR1 is MNHEY and CDR2 is SMNVEV (reference sequence). V shed 6 bases and J shed 0 bases, with 14 bases lying between them. The CDR3 length is 15 residues. Here the CDR3 DNA reads TGTGCCAGCAGCTCACTAGACAGGTACCAAGAGACCCAGTACTTC. It encodes CASSSLDRYQETQYF.

The chain combines TRBV7-9 with TRBJ2-1; D call uncertain. Germline V lookup: CDR1 SEHNR, CDR2 FQNEAQ (reference sequence). V gave up 5 bases and J gave up 5 bases, with 4 bases separating them. The CDR3 runs to 11 residues. The CDR3 is CASSRDNEQFF. DNA of the CDR3: TGTGCCAGCAGCCGGGACAATGAGCAGTTCTTC.

This chain uses TRBV11-2 with TRBJ2-1, with TRBD2 matching over 7 bases. Per germline, CDR1 SGHAT and CDR2 FQNNGV. CDR3 length equals 18 residues. V shed 1 base and J 5 bases; nucleotides not matched to a gene: 14. CDR3 in DNA: TGTGCCAGCAGCTTAGCTCCTTGGAGGCTCACTAGCGACAATGAGCAGTTCTTC. It translates to CASSLAPWRLTSDNEQFF.

This clone was counted between two and nine times. The rearrangement links TRBV7-3 to TRBJ1-1; D is unresolved. Germline CDR1 and CDR2: SGHTA and FQGTGA. V was shortened by 5 bases and J by 3 bases, with 10 bases between the two germline ends. The CDR3 consists of 13 residues. CDR3: CASSISGYTEAFF. In DNA form, the CDR3 reads TGTGCCAGCAGCATAAGCGGGTACACTGAAGCTTTCTTT.

The chain carries TRBV4-1 and TRBJ2-1, with 10 positions matching TRBD2. V was pared by 4 bases and J by 0 bases, with 3 bases of the junction left unmatched. Germline V gene sequence: CDR1 MGHRA, CDR2 YSYEKL. This CDR3 region has 16 residues. The DNA for the CDR3 is TGCGCCAGCAGCCTTCCTAGCGGGAGCTCCTACAATGAGCAGTTCTTC. The encoded protein is CASSLPSGSSYNEQFF.

The genes are TRBV6-5 and TRBJ2-1; 13 nucleotides match TRBD2. Germline V gene lookup returns CDR1 MNHEY and CDR2 SVGAGI. Germline trimming cut 4 bases from V and 9 bases from J; bases unmatched to any gene: 6. The CDR3 loop spans 15 amino acids. The CDR3 region has the DNA TGTGCCAGCAGTTCTGGGACTAGCGGGACCGGTGAGCAGTTCTTC. Translating gives CASSSGTSGTGEQFF.

This clone was seen only a few times. The chain is built from TRBV6-5 and TRBJ2-1; D gene ambiguous. Trimming pared 0 bases from V and 8 bases from J, leaving 5 bases between. The length of the CDR3 is 12 residues. Germline-derived CDR1 and CDR2 are MNHEY and SVGAGI. The DNA for the CDR3 is TGTGCCAGCAGTTACTCGAGCGATGAGCAGTTCTTC. Its protein product is CASSYSSDEQFF.

The V and J genes are TRBV10-3 and TRBJ1-1; D might be TRBD1 (6 bases). The CDR3 totals 14 residues. In germline, CDR1 is ENHRY, CDR2 SYGVKD. V dropped 8 bases and J dropped 4 bases, with 17 bases sitting between them. CDR3 in DNA: TGTGCCATCCACAGGGAGGGAGTGGTCACTGAAGCTTTCTTT. Its translation is CAIHREGVVTEAFF.